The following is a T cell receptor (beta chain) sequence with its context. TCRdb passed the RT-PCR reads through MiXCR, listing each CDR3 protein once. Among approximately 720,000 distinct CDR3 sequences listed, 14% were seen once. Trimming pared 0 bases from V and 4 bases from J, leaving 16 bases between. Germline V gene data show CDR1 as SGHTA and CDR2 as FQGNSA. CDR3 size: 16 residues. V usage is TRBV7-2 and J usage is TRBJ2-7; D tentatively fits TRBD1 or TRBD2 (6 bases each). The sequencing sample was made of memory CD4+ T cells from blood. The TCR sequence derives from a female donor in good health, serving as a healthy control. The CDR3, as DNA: TGTGCCAGCAGCTTAGCGGGTAGGGGGGTAATATACGAGCAGTACTTC. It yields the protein CASSLAGRGVIYEQYF. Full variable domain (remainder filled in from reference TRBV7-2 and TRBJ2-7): GAGVSQSPSNKVTEKGKDVELRCDPISGHTALYWYRQSLGQGLEFLIYFQGNSAPDKSGLPSDRFSAERTGGSVSTLTIQRTQQEDSAVYLCASSLAGRGVIYEQYFGPGTRLTVT.